This T cell receptor beta chain was recovered during a study of blood T cell repertoires in COVID-19. Individuals aged about 18 to 89 years were recruited from 24 US areas. The assay was immunoSEQ multiplex PCR, and TCRdb's table has in-frame clones only and misses some. The data contain 210,000 or so clones, roughly 79% of them singletons. Germline V gene lookup returns CDR1 SEHNR and CDR2 FQNEAQ (reference sequence). Deletions cut 6 bases from V and 7 bases from J, with 9 bases between. The CDR3 sequence is 11 residues long. The receptor comes from a woman between 50 and 59 years old with acute COVID-19. V is TRBV7-9 and J is TRBJ2-5, with no clear D. Sequenced input: PBMCs or T cells enriched from blood (not recorded which). The CDR3 region is CASSVTGTQYF. In DNA, the CDR3 is TGTGCCAGCAGTGTCACGGGGACCCAGTACTTC.